The T cell receptor beta chain under discussion was sequenced for a study of post-analysis software for immune sequencing data. Turning to the study itself: Relapsing-remitting, secondary progressive and progressive-relapsing forms of multiple sclerosis all featured among disease courses.

Study-wide findings and caveats: Controls had significantly higher normalized Chao1 diversity than multiple sclerosis patients. Controls had lower frequencies than patients of five or six TRBV segments, which included TRBV5-6, TRBV5-1 and TRBV20-1.

The TCR beta cDNA libraries contained unique molecular identifiers. One entry per CDR3 protein results from TCRdb running MiXCR on the PCR reads. The data show 750,000 to 900,000 distinct CDR3 sequences, around 42% seen once. For this clonotype: The antigen is not known.

The V and J ends lost 1 base and 8 bases respectively, with 11 bases between them. The CDR3 is 13 residues long. The germline V gene has CDR1 SGHVS and CDR2 FNYEAQ. The TCR sequence derives from a girl aged 5-17 years with multiple sclerosis. Material: blood. This chain joins TRBV7-6 and TRBJ1-2, with D perhaps matching TRBD1 (6 bases). CDR3 bases: TGTGCCAGCAGCTTAGAGCAGGGGAACGGCTACACCTTC. Its protein is CASSLEQGNGYTF. The full variable domain, its missing parts supplied by reference TRBV7-6 and TRBJ1-2, is GAGVSQSPRYKVTKRGQDVALRCDPISGHVSLYWYRQALGQGPEFLTYFNYEAQQDKSGLPNDRFSAERPEGSISTLTIQRTEQRDSAMYRCASSLEQGNGYTFGSGTRLTVV.